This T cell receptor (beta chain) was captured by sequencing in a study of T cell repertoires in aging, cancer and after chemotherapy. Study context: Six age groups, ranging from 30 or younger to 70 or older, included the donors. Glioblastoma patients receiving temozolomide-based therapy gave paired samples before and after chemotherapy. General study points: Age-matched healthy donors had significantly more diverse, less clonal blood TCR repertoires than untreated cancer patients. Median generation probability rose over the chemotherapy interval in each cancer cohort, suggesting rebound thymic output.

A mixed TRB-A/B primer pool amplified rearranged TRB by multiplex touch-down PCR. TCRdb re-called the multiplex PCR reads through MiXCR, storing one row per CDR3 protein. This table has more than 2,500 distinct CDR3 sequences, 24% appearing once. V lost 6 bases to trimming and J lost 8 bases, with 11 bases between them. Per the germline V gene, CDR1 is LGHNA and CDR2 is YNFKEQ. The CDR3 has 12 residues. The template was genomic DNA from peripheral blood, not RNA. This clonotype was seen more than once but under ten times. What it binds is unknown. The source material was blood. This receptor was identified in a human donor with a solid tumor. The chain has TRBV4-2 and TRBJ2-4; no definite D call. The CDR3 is CASRGNGDIQYF. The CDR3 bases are TGTGCCAGCAGAGGAAATGGGGACATTCAGTACTTC.